This TCR beta chain was identified during a study of shared clonotypes between healthy human individuals. The overall study: Serving as donors were a couple of women and a few men, whose ages spanned 18 to 49.

As to this clone: Its antigen is as yet unknown. It may be a read error: a sequence one base away is much more abundant. This sample also contains other DNA sequences that code for the same CDR3.

Study-wide results and caveats: Generation probabilities were higher for clonotypes shared across all four sorted-subset donors than for unshared ones.

Only in-frame clones appear in the TCRdb table, and some are missing; sequencing was by immunoSEQ multiplex PCR. The sample carries more than 1 million clones, 75% to 80% recorded once. Investigators divided CD4+ cells into CD45RA+ naive and CD45RA-negative memory subsets. Specimen: memory CD4+ T cells from PBMCs. Stated subset: CD45RA-negative fraction. The clonotype was recovered from a man aged 18-30 years in good health. Some clones in this sample may be carry-over from other donors' samples.

CDR3 sequence (DNA): TGCGCCAGCAGCTTGCCTGGGCAAGAGACCCAGTACTTC. It is translated as CASSLPGQETQYF. The gene calls are TRBV5-1 and TRBJ2-5; D gene unclear. The CDR3 length is 13 residues. The V end was cut by 1 base, the J end by 2 bases, with 6 bases between. Germline V gene sequence: CDR1 SGHRS, CDR2 YFSETQ.